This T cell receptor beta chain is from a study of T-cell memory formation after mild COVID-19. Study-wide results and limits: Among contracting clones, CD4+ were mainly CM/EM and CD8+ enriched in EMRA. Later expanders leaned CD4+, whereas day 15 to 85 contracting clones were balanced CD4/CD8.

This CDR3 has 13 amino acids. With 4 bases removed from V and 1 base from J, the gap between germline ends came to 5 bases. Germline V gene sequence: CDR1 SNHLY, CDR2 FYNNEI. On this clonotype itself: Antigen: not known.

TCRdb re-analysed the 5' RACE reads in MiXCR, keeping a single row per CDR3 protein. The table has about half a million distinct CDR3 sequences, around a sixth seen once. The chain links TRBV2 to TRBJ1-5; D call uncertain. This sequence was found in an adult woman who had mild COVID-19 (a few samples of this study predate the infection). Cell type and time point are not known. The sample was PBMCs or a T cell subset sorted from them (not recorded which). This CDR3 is CASSGMSNQPQHF. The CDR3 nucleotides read TGTGCCAGCAGTGGCATGAGCAATCAGCCCCAGCATTTT. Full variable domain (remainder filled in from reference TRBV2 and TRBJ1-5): EPEVTQTPSHQVTQMGQEVILRCVPISNHLYFYWYRQILGQKVEFLVSFYNNEISEKSEIFDDQFSVERPDGSNFTLKIRSTKLEDSAMYFCASSGMSNQPQHFGDGTRLSIL.